One sample yielded the 10 T cell receptor beta chains listed below, sequenced in a study of T-cell reconstitution after alpha-beta-depleted transplantation in children. Researchers prepared the TCRbeta library using unique molecular identifiers, the study reports. TCRdb reprocessed the PCR reads with MiXCR, giving one entry per CDR3 protein. The table records some 520,000 distinct CDR3 sequences, about 31% of them present only once. The starting material was PBMCs from the stem cell graft donor, obtained from the stem cell graft. The origin of the receptors is a human donor who donated a stem cell graft to a child with aplastic anemia.

This clonotype appeared once. This chain links TRBV20-1 with TRBJ2-6; D not resolved. The CDR3 is made up of 15 amino acids. V was cut by 3 bases and J by 2 bases, with 11 bases left in between. From germline, CDR1 is DFQATT and CDR2 SNEGSKA (reference sequence). CDR3 sequence reads: CSASDVYTGANVLTF. CDR3 in DNA: TGCAGTGCTAGCGACGTTTATACTGGGGCCAACGTCCTGACTTTC.

The chain combines TRBV5-1 with TRBJ1-1; 8 bases align to TRBD1. This CDR3 spans 17 amino acids. CDR1 and CDR2 (germline): SGHRS, YFSETQ. Trimming removed 3 bases from V and 0 bases from J; junction bases left unmatched: 10. CDR3 loop: CASSSTTGAGVNTEAFF. CDR3 nucleotide sequence: TGCGCCAGCAGCTCGACGACAGGGGCTGGCGTGAACACTGAAGCTTTCTTT.

This clonotype appeared a few times. The chain employs TRBV6-2 or TRBV6-3 and TRBJ2-7, with D tentatively TRBD2 (6 bases). Germline CDR1 and CDR2: MNHEY and SVGEGT. The CDR3 contains 15 residues. The germline V and J ends were trimmed by 6 bases and 0 bases, with 15 bases remaining between them. CDR3 coding DNA: TGTGCCAGCAGCCCCTCGGGACTGAGCTCCTACGAGCAGTACGTC. Translation: CASSPSGLSSYEQYV.

The genes are TRBV7-2 and TRBJ2-3; D is uncertain. CDR1 is SGHTA, CDR2 FQGNSA, per germline. With 5 bases removed from V and 5 bases from J, the gap between germline ends came to 5 bases. This CDR3 is 11 amino acids long. CDR3 loop: CASSTGDTQYF. Here the CDR3 DNA reads TGTGCCAGCAGCACCGGAGATACGCAGTATTTT.

At least ten counts were recorded for this clonotype. This chain connects TRBV6-5 to TRBJ1-1; TRBD1 is a possible D gene (6 bases). The CDR3 loop spans 14 amino acids. The V and J ends lost 0 bases and 1 base respectively, with 6 bases between them. From germline, CDR1 is MNHEY and CDR2 SVGAGI. The CDR3 spells CASSYSTGNTEAFF. The CDR3 coding sequence is TGTGCCAGCAGTTACTCGACAGGGAACACTGAAGCTTTCTTT.

The table lists this clonotype with a few counts. The J gene is TRBJ2-1, the V gene TRBV4-1; the D gene could be TRBD1 or TRBD2 (5 bases each). This CDR3 has 17 residues. Germline V lookup: CDR1 MGHRA, CDR2 YSYEKL. V was cut by 4 bases and J by 0 bases, with 16 bases left in between. The CDR3 is CASSPESSGSSYNEQFF. The CDR3 DNA sequence: TGCGCCAGCAGCCCCGAGAGCTCAGGGAGCTCCTACAATGAGCAGTTCTTC.

This clonotype was picked up a small number of times. The J gene is TRBJ2-3, the V gene TRBV11-3; 9 nucleotides agree with TRBD2. Germline-derived CDR1 and CDR2 are SGHNT and YENEEA. V was clipped by 3 bases and J by 4 bases; unmatched bases: 5. The CDR3 spans 15 residues. The CDR3 nucleotides read TGTGCCAGCAGCTTGTCCCGCGGGAGGGCAGATACGCAGTATTTT. It is translated as CASSLSRGRADTQYF.

This clonotype appeared a few times. The rearrangement uses TRBV7-9 and TRBJ2-3; TRBD1 matches at 7 bases. The CDR3 spans 15 residues. The V gene end was trimmed by 1 base and the J gene end by 9 bases; junction bases not matched to a gene: 10. Germline V gene data show CDR1 as SEHNR and CDR2 as FQNEAQ (reference sequence). The CDR3 loop reads CASSLGGGRSETQYF. CDR3 coding DNA: TGTGCCAGCAGCTTAGGAGGGGGCCGAAGTGAAACGCAGTATTTT. Together with reference TRBV7-9 and TRBJ2-3, the CDR3 gives the full variable domain: DTGVSQNPRHKITKRGQNVTFRCDPISEHNRLYWYRQTLGQGPEFLTYFQNEAQLEKSRLLSDRFSAERPKGSFSTLEIQRTEQGDSAMYLCASSLGGGRSETQYFGPGTRLTVL.

The chain employs TRBV7-9 and TRBJ2-5; 7 bases fit TRBD2. The CDR3 length is 15 residues. Germline lookup yields CDR1 SEHNR and CDR2 FQNEAQ (reference sequence). V dropped 3 bases and J dropped 2; count of bases not matched to a gene: 6. The CDR3 nucleotides read TGTGCCAGCAGCTTCGGGGCTAGCGGACAAGAGACCCAGTACTTC. This sequence encodes CASSFGASGQETQYF.

In this sample, this clonotype turned up a few times. The chain links TRBV12-3 or TRBV12-4 to TRBJ1-1; possible D gene TRBD1, 5 bases. The V end lost 6 bases, the J end lost 6 bases, and 14 bases lay between the germline ends. The CDR3 has 13 amino acids. The CDR3 spells CASRGREWAEAFF. The CDR3 bases are TGTGCCAGCAGGGGACGTGAGTGGGCTGAAGCTTTCTTT.